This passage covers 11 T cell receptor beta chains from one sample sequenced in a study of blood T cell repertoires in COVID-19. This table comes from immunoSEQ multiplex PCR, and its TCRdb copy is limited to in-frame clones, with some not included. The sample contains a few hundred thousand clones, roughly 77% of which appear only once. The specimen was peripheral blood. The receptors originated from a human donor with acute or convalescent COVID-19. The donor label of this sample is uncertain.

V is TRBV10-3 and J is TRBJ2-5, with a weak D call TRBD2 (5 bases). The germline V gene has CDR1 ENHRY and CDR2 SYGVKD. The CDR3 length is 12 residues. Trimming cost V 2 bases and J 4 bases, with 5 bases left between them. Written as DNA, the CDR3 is TGTGCCATCAGTGAGCGGGGAGAGACCCAGTACTTC. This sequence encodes CAISERGETQYF.

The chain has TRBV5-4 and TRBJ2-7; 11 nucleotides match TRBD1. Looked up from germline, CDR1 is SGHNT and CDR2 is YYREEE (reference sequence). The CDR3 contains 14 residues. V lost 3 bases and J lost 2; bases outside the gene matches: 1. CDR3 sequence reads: CASSSGQGAYEQYF. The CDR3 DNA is TGTGCCAGCAGCTCGGGACAGGGGGCCTACGAGCAGTACTTC.

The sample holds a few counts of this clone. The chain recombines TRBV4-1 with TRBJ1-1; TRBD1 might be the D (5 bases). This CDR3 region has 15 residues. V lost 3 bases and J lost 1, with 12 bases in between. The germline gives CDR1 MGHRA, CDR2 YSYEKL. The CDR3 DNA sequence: TGCGCCAGCAGCCATTGGACACATGAGAACACTGAAGCTTTCTTT. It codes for CASSHWTHENTEAFF.

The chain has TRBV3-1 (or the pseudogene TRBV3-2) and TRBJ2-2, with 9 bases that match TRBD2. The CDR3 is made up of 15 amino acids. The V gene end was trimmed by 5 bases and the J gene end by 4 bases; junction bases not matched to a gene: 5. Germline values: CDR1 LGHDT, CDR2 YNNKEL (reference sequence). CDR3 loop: CASSGRLAVTGELFF. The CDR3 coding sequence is TGTGCCAGCAGCGGGCGACTAGCGGTCACCGGGGAGCTGTTTTTT.

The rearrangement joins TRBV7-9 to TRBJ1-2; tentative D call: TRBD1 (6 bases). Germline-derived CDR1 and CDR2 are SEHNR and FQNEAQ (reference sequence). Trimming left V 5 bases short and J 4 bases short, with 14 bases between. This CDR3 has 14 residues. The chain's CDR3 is CASSQMTGPYGYTF. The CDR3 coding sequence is TGTGCCAGCAGCCAAATGACAGGCCCCTATGGCTACACCTTC.

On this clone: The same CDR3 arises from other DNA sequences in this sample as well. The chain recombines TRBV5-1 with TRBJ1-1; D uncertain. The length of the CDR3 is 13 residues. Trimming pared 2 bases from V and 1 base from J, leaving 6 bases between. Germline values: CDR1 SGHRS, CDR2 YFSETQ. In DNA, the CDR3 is TGCGCCAGCAGCTTACAAAGGAACACTGAAGCTTTCTTT. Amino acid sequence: CASSLQRNTEAFF. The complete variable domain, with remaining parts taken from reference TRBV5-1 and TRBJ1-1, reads KAGVTQTPRYLIKTRGQQVTLSCSPISGHRSVSWYQQTPGQGLQFLFEYFSETQRNKGNFPGRFSGRQFSNSRSEMNVSTLELGDSALYLCASSLQRNTEAFFGQGTRLTVV.

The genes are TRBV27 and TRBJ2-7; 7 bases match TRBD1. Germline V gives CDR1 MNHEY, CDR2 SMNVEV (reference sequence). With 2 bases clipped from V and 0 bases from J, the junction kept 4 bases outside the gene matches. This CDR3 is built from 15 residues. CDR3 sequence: CASSLKGGNSYEQYF. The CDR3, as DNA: TGTGCCAGCAGTTTAAAAGGGGGCAACTCCTACGAGCAGTACTTC.

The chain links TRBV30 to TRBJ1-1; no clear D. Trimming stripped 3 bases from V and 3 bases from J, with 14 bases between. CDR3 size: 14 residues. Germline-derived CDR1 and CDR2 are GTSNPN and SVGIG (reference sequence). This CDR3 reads CAWRLLWGDTEAFF. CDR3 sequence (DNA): TGTGCCTGGAGACTTTTGTGGGGAGACACTGAAGCTTTCTTT.

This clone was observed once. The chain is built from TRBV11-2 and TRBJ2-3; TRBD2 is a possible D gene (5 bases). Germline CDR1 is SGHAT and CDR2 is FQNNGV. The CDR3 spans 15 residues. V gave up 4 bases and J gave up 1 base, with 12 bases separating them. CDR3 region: CASSWSSGRTDTQYF. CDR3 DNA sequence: TGTGCCAGCAGCTGGTCGAGCGGTCGCACAGATACGCAGTATTTT.

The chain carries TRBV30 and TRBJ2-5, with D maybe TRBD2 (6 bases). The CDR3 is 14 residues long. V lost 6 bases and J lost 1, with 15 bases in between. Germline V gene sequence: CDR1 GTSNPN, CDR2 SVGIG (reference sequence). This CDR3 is CACPEGGSQETQYF. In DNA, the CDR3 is TGTGCCTGCCCTGAAGGAGGGTCCCAAGAGACCCAGTACTTC.

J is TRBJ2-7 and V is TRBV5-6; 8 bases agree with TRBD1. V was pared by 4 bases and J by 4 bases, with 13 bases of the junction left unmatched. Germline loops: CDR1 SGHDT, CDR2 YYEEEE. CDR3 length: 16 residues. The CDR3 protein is CASSPDPDRELYEQYF. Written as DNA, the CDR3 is TGTGCCAGCAGCCCGGATCCGGACAGGGAACTATACGAGCAGTACTTC.